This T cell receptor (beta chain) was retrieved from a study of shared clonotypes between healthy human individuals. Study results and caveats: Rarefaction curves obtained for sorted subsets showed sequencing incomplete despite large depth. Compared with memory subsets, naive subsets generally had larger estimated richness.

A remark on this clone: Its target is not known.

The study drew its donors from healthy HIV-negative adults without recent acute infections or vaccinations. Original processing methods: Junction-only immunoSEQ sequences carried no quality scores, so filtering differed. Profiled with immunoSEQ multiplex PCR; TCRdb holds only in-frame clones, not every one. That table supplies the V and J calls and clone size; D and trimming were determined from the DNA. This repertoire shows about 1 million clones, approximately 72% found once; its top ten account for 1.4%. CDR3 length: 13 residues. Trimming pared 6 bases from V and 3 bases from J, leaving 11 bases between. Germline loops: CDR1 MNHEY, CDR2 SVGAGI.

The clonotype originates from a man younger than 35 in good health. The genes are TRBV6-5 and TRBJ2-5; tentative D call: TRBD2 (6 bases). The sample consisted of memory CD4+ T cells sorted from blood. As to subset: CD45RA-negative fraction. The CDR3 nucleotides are TGTGCCAGCAGCCGGCGGAGGGAAGAGACCCAGTACTTC. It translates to CASSRRREETQYF.